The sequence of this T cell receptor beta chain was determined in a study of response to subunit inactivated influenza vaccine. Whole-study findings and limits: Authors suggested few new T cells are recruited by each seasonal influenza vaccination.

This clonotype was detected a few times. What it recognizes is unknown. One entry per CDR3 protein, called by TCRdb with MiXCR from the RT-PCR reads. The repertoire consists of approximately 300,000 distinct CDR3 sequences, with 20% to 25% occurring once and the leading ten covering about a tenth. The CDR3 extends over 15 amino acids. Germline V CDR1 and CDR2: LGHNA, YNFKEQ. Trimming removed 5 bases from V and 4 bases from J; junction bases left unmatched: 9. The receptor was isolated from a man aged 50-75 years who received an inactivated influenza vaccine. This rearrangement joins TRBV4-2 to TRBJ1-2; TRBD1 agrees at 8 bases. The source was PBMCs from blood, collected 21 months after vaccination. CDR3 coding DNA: TGTGCCAGCAGCAAGGAGGGACAGGCCTCCTATGGCTACACCTTC. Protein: CASSKEGQASYGYTF.